One TCR beta chain is described in this entry. Its antigen is unknown. The data derive from a study of T-cell memory formation after mild COVID-19. Background on the study: TCR clusters mostly belonged to single donors. Regarding the study as a whole: Shrinking CD4+ clones were chiefly CM and EM; CD8+ ones were chiefly EMRA.

5'RACE primed from the constant segment yielded TCR alpha and TCR beta cDNA libraries bearing sample barcodes and UMIs. A single record per CDR3 protein comes from TCRdb applying MiXCR to the 5' RACE reads. The sample has under 550,000 distinct CDR3 sequences, roughly 18% seen once. The V end lost 0 bases, the J end lost 6 bases, and 12 bases lay between the germline ends. The length of the CDR3 is 14 residues. The germline V gene encodes CDR1 SGHRS and CDR2 YFSETQ. Sequencing was carried out using PBMCs or a T cell subset sorted from them (not recorded which). The source of this sequence is a man between 18 and 29 years old who had mild COVID-19 (a few samples of this study predate the infection). Cell type and time point are not known. The chain joins TRBV5-1 to TRBJ1-2; D gene unclear. In DNA, the CDR3 is TGCGCCAGCAGCTTGGAGCGGGGAATAGATGGCTACACCTTC. Translated, it gives CASSLERGIDGYTF.